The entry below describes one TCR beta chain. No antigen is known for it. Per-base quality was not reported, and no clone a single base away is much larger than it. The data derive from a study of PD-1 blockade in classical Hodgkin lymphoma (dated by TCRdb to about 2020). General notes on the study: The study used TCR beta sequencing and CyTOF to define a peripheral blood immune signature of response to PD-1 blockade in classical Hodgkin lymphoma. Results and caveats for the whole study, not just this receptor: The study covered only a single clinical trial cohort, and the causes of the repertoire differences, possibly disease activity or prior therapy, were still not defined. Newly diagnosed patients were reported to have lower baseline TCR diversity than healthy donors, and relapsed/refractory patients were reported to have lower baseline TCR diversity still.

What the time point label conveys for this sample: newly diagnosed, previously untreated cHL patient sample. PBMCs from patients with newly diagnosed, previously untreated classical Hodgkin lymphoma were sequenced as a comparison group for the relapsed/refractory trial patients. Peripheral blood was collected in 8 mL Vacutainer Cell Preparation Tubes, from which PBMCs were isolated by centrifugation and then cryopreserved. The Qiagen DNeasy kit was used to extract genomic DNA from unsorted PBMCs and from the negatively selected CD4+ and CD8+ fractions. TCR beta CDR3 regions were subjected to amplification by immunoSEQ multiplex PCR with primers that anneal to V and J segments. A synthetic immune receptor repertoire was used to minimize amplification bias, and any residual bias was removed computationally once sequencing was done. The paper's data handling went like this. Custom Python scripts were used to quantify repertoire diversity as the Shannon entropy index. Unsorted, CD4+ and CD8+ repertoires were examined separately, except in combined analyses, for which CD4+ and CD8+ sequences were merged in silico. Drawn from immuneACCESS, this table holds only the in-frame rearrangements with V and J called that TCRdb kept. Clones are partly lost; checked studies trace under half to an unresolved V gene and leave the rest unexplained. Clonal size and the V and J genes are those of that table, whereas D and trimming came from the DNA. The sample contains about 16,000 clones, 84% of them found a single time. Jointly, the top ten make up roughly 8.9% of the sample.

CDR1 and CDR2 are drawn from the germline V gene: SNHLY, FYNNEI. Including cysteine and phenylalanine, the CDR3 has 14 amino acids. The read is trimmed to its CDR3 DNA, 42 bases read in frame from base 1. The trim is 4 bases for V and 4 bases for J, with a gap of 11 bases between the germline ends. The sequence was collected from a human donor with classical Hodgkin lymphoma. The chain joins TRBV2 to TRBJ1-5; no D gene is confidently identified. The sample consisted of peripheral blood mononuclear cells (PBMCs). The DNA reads TGTGCCAGCAGTGGGACTGCACCAAATCAGCCCCAGCATTTT. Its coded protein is CASSGTAPNQPQHF.